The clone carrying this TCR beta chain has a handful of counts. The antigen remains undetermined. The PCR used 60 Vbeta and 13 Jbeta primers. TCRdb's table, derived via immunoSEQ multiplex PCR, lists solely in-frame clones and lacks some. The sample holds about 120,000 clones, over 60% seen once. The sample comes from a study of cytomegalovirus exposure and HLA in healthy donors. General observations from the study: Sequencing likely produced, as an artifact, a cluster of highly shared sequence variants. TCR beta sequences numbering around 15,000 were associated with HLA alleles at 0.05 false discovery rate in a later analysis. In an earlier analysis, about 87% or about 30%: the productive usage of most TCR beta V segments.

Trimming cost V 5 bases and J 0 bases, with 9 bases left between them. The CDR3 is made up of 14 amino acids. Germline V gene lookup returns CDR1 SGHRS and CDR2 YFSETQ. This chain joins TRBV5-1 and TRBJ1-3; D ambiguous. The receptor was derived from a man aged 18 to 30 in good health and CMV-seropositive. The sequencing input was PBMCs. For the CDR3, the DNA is TGCGCCAGCAGACTAGGAGTCTCTGGAAACACCATATATTTT. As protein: CASRLGVSGNTIYF.